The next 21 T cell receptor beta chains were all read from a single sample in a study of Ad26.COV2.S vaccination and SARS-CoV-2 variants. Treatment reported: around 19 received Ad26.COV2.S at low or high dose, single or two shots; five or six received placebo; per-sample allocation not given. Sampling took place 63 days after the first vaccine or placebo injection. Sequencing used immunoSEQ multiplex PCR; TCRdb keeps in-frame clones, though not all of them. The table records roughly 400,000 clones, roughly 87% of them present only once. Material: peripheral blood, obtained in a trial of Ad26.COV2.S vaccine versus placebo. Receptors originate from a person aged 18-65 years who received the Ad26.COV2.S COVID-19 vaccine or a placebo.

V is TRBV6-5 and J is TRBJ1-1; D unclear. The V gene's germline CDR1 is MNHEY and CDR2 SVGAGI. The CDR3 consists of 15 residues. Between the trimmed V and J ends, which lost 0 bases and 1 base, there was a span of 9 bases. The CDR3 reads CASSYSQLGNTEAFF. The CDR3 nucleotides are TGTGCCAGCAGTTACTCCCAGCTAGGGAACACTGAAGCTTTCTTT.

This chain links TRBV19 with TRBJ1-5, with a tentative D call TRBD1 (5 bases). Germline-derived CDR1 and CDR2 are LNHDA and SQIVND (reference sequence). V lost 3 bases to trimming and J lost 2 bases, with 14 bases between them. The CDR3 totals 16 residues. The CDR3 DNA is TGTGCCAGTAGTATTATTGGGATGGGGGGCAATCAGCCCCAGCATTTT. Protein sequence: CASSIIGMGGNQPQHF.

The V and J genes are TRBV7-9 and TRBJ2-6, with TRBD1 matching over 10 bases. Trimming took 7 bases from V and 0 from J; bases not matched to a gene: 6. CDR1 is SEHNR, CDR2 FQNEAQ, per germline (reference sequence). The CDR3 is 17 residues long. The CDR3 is CASTPGQGSSGANVLTF. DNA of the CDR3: TGTGCCAGCACCCCGGGACAGGGGAGCTCTGGGGCCAACGTCCTGACTTTC.

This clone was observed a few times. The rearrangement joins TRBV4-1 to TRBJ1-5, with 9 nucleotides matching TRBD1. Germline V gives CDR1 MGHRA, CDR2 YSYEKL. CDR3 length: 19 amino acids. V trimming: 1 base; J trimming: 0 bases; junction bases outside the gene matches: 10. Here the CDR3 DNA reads TGCGCCAGCAGCCAAGCACGGGACAGGGCAGATTATAGCAATCAGCCCCAGCATTTT. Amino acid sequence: CASSQARDRADYSNQPQHF.

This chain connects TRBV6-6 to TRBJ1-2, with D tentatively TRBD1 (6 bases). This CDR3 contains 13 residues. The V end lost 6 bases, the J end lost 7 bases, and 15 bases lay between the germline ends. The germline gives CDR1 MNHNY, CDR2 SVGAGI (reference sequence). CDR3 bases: TGTGCCAGCAGCACAACAACAGGGTCTGGCTACACCTTC. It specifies CASSTTTGSGYTF.

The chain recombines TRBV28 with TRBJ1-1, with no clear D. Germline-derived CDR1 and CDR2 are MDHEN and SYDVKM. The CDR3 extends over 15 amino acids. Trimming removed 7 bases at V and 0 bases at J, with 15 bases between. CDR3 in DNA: TGTGCCAGCATCACCCTAGGGCAGCTGAACACTGAAGCTTTCTTT. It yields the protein CASITLGQLNTEAFF.

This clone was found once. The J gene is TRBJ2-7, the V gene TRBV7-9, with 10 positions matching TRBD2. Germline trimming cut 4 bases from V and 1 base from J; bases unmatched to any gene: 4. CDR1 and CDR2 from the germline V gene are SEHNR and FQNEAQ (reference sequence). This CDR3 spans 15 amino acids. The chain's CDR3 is CASSWTSGSSYEQYF. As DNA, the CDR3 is TGTGCCAGCAGCTGGACTAGCGGTTCTTCCTACGAGCAGTACTTC.

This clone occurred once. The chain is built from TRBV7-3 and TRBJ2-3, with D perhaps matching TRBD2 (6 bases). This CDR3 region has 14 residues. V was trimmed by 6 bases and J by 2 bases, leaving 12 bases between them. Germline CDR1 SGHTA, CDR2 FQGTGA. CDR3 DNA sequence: TGTGCCAGCAGTAGCGCGGGGAACACAGATACGCAGTATTTT. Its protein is CASSSAGNTDTQYF.

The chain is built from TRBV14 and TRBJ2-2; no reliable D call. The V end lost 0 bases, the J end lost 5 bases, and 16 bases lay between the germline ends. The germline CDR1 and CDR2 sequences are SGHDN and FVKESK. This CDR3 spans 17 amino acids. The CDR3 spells CASSQDAYGSDTGELFF. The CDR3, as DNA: TGTGCCAGCAGCCAAGATGCATACGGGTCCGATACCGGGGAGCTGTTTTTT.

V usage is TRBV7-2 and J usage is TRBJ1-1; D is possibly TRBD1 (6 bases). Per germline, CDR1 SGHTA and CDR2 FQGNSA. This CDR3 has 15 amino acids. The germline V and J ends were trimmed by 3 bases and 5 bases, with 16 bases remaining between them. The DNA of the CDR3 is TGTGCCAGCAGCTTTCGATCCCTCCAGGGGACTGAAGCTTTCTTT. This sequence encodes CASSFRSLQGTEAFF.

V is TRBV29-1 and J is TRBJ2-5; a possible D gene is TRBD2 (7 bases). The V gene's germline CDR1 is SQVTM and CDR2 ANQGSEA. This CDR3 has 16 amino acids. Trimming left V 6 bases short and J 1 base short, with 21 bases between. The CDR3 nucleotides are TGCAGCGTCGCCGCCCCAGGGGTAGCGGGCCAAGAGACCCAGTACTTC. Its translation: CSVAAPGVAGQETQYF.

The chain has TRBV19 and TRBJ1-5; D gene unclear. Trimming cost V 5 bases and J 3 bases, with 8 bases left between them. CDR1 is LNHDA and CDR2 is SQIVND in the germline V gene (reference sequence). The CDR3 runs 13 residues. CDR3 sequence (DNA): TGTGCCAGTAGTGGACTGTACAATCAGCCCCAGCATTTT. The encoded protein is CASSGLYNQPQHF.

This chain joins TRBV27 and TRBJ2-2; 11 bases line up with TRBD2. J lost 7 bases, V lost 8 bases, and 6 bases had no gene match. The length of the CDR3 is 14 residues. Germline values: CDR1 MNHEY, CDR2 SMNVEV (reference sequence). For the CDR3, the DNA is TGTGCCAGCCGATTTAGCGGGAGGGTCGGGGAGCTGTTTTTT. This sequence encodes CASRFSGRVGELFF.

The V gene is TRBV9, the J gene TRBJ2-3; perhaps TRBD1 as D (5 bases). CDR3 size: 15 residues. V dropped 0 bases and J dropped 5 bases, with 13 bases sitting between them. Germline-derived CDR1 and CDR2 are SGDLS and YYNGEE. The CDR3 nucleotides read TGTGCCAGCAGCGTAGGGAATGGCAGGGTAGATACGCAGTATTTT. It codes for CASSVGNGRVDTQYF.

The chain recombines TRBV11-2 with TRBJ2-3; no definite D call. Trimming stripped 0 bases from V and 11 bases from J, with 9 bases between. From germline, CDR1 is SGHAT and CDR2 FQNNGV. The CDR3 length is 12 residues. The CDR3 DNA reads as TGTGCCAGCAGCTTAGATCTAGGGATGCAGTATTTT. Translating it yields CASSLDLGMQYF.

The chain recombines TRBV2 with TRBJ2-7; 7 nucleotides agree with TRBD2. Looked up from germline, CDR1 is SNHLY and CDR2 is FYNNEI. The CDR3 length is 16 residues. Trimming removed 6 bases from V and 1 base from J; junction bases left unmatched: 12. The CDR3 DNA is TGTGCCAGCAGGAAGGGACTACTAGCGCTATCCTACGAGCAGTACTTC. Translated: CASRKGLLALSYEQYF.

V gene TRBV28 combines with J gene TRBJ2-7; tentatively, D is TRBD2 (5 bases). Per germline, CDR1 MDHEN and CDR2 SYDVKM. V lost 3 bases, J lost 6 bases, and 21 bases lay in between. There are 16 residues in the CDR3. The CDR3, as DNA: TGTGCCAGCAGTTTTGGGGTAGCGTCAGAGCCCAGCGAGCAGTACTTC. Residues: CASSFGVASEPSEQYF.

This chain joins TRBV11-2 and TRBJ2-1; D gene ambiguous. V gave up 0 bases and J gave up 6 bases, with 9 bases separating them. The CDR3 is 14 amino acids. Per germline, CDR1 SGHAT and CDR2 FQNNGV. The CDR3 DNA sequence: TGTGCCAGCAGCTTAGAGTGGATAACCAATGAGCAGTTCTTC. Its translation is CASSLEWITNEQFF. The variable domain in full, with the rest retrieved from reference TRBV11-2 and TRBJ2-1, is EAGVAQSPRYKIIEKRQSVAFWCNPISGHATLYWYQQILGQGPKLLIQFQNNGVVDDSQLPKDRFSAERLKGVDSTLKIQPAKLEDSAVYLCASSLEWITNEQFFGPGTRLTVL.

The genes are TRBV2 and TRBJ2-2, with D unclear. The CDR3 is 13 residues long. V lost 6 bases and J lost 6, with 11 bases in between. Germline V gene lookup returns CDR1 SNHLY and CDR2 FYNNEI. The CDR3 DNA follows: TGTGCCAGCAGATTAGAGATTCCCGGGGAGCTGTTTTTT. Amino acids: CASRLEIPGELFF. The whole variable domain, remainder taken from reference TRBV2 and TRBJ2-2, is EPEVTQTPSHQVTQMGQEVILRCVPISNHLYFYWYRQILGQKVEFLVSFYNNEISEKSEIFDDQFSVERPDGSNFTLKIRSTKLEDSAMYFCASRLEIPGELFFGEGSRLTVL.

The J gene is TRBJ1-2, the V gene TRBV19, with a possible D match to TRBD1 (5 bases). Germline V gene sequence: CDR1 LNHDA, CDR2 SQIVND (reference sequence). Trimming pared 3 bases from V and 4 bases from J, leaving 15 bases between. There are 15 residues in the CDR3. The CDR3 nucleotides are TGTGCCAGTAGTATGGACACCTCGGATAGCTATGGCTACACCTTC. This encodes CASSMDTSDSYGYTF.

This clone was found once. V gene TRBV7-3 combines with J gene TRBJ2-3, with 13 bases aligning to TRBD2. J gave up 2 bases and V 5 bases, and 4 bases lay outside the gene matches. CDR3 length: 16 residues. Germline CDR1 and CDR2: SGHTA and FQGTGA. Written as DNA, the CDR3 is TGTGCCAGCAGCGGGGGACTAGCGGGATTCACAGATACGCAGTATTTT. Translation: CASSGGLAGFTDTQYF.